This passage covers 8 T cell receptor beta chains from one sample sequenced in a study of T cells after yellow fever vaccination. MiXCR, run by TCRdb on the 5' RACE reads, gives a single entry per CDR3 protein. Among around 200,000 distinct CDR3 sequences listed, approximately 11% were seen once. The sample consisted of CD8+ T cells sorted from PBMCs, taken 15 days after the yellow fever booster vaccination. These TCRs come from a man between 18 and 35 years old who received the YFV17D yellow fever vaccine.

The CDR3 DNA follows: TGTGCCAGCAGTTCGCTTTGGACAGGGGGGATCTATGGCTACACCTTC. Its translation is CASSSLWTGGIYGYTF. The chain links TRBV12-3 or TRBV12-4 to TRBJ1-2; the match to TRBD1 covers 10 bases. Unmatched junction bases numbered 9, after V lost 4 bases and J lost 4 bases. There are 16 residues in the CDR3.

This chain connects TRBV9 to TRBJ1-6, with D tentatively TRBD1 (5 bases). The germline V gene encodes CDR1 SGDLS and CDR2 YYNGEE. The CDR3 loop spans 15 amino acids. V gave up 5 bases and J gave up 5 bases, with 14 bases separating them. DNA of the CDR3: TGTGCCAGCAGTAGGCGGGGGGAAGATAATTCACCCCTCCACTTT. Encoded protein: CASSRRGEDNSPLHF.

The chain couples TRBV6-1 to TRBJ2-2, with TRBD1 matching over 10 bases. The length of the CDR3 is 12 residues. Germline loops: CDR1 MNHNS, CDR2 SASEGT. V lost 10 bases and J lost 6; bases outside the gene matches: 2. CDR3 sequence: CANGQGAGELFF. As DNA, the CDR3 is TGTGCCAACGGACAGGGGGCCGGGGAGCTGTTTTTT.

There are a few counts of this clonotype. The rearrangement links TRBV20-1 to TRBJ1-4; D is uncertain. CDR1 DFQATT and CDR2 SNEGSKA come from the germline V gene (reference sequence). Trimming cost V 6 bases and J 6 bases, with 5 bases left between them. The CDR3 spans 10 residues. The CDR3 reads CSAIDEKLFF. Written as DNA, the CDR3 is TGCAGTGCGATAGATGAAAAACTGTTTTTT.

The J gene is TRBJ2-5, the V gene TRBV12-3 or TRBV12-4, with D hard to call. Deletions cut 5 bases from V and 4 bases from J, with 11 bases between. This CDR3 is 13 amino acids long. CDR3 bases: TGTGCCAGCAGTCAAGGACCCTCAGAGACCCAGTACTTC. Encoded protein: CASSQGPSETQYF.

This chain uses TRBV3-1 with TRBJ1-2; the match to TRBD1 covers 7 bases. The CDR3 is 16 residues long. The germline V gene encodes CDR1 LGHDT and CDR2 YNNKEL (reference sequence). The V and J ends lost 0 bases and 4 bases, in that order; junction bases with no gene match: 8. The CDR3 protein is CASSQEFPGQLYGYTF. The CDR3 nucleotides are TGTGCCAGCAGCCAAGAATTTCCGGGACAGCTCTATGGCTACACCTTC.

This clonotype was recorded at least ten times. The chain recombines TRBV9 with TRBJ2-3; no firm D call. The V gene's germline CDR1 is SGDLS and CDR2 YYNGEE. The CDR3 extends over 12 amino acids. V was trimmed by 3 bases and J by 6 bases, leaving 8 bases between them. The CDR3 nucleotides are TGTGCCAGCAGCGGTGGAATGGATACGCAGTATTTT. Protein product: CASSGGMDTQYF.

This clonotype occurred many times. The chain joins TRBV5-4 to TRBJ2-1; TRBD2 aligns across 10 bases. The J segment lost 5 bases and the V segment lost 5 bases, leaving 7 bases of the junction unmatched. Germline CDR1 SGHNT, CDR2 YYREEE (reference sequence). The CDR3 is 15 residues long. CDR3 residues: CASRRTSGINNEQFF. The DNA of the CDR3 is TGTGCCAGCAGGCGGACTAGCGGAATAAACAATGAGCAGTTCTTC.